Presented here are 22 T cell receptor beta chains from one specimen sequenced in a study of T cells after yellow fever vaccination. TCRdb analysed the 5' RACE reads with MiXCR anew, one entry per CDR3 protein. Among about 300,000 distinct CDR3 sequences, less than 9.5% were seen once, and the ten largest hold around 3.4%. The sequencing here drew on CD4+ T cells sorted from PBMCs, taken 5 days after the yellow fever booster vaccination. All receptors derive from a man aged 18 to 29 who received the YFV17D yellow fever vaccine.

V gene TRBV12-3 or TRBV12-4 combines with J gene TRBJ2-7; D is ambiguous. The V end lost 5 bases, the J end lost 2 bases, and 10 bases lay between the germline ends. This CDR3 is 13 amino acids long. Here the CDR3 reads CASSRTDTYEQYF. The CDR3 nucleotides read TGTGCCAGCAGTCGGACCGATACCTACGAGCAGTACTTC.

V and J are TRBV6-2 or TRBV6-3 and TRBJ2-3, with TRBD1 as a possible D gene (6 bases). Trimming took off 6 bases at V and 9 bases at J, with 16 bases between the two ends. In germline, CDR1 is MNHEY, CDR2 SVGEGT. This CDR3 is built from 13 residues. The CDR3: CASRSLGGDTQYF. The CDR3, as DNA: TGTGCCAGCAGATCTCTAGGGGGAGACACGCAGTATTTT.

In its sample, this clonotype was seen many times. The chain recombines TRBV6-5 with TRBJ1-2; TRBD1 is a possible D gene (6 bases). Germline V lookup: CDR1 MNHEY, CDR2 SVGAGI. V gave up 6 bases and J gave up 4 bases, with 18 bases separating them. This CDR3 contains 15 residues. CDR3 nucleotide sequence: TGTGCCAGCAGGGATGGAGGGGGTGGAGGCTATGGCTACACCTTC. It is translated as CASRDGGGGGYGYTF.

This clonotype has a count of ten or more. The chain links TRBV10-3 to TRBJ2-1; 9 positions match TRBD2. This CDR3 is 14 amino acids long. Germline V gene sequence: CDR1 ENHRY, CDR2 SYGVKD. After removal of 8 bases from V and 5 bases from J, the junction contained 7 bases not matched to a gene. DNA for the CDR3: TGTGCCATCCGCCCGGCTAGCGGGGACAATGAGCAGTTCTTC. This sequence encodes CAIRPASGDNEQFF.

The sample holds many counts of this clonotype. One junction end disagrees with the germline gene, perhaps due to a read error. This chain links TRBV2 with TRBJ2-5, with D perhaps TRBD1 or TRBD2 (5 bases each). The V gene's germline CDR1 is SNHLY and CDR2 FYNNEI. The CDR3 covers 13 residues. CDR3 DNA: TGTGCCAGCAGTGACACCCCACCTAGCAGGGTTCACTTC. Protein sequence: CASSDTPPSRVHF.

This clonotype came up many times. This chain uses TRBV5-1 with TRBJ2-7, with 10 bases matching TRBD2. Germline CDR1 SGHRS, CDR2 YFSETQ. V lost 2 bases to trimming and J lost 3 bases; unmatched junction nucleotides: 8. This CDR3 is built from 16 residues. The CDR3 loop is CASSFDAGTSDYEQYF. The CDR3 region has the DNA TGCGCCAGCAGCTTCGACGCTGGGACTAGCGACTACGAGCAGTACTTC. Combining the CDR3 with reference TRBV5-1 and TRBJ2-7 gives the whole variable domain KAGVTQTPRYLIKTRGQQVTLSCSPISGHRSVSWYQQTPGQGLQFLFEYFSETQRNKGNFPGRFSGRQFSNSRSEMNVSTLELGDSALYLCASSFDAGTSDYEQYFGPGTRLTVT.

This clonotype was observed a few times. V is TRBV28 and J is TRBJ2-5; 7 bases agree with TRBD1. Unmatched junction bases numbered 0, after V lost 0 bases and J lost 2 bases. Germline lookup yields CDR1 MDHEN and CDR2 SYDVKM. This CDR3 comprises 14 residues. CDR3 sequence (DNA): TGTGCCAGCAGTTTATGGGGACAGCAAGAGACCCAGTACTTC. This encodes CASSLWGQQETQYF.

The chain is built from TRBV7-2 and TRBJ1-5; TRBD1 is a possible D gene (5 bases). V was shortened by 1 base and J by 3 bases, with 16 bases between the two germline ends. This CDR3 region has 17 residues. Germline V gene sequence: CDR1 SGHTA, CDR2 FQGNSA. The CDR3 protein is CASSLEEGSGANQPQHF. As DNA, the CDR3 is TGTGCCAGCAGCTTAGAGGAGGGGTCTGGAGCCAATCAGCCCCAGCATTTT.

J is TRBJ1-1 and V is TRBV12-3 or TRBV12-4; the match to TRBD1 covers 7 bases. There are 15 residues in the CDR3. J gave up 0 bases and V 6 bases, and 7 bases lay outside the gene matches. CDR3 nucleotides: TGTGCCAGCAGCAGGACAGGTGCCCTGAACACTGAAGCTTTCTTT. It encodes CASSRTGALNTEAFF.

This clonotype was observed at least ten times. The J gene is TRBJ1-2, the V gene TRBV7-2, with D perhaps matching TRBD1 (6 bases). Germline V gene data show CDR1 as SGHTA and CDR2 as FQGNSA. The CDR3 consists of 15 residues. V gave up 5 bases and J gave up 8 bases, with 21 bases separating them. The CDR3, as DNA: TGTGCCAGCAGCCGTTCTGGGCAGGGGCTCTCCGGCTACACCTTC. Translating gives CASSRSGQGLSGYTF. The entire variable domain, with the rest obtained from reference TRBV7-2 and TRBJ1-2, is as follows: GAGVSQSPSNKVTEKGKDVELRCDPISGHTALYWYRQSLGQGLEFLIYFQGNSAPDKSGLPSDRFSAERTGGSVSTLTIQRTQQEDSAVYLCASSRSGQGLSGYTFGSGTRLTVV.

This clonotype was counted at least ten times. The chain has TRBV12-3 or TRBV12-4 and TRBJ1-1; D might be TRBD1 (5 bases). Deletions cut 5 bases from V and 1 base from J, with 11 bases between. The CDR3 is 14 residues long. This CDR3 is CASSQGLENTEAFF. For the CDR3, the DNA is TGTGCCAGCAGTCAGGGCCTAGAGAACACTGAAGCTTTCTTT.

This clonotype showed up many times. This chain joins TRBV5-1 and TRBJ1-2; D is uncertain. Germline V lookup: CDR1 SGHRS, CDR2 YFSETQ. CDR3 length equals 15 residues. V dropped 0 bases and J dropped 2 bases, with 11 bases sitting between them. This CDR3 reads CASSLAGGRNYGYTF. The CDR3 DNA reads TGCGCCAGCAGCTTGGCCGGCGGACGGAACTATGGCTACACCTTC.

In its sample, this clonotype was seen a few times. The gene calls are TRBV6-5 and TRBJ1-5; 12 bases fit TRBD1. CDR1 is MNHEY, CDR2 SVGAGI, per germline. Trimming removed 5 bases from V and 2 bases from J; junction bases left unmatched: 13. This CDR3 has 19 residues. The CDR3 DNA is TGTGCCAGCAGTCCCTCGGGGACAGGGGGCGCCCGGGGCAATCAGCCCCAGCATTTT. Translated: CASSPSGTGGARGNQPQHF.

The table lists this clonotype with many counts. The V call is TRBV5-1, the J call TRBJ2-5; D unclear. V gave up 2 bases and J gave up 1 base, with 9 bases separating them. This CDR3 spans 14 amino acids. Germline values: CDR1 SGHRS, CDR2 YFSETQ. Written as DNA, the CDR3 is TGCGCCAGCAGCTTTTTTGGACCCCAAGAGACCCAGTACTTC. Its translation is CASSFFGPQETQYF.

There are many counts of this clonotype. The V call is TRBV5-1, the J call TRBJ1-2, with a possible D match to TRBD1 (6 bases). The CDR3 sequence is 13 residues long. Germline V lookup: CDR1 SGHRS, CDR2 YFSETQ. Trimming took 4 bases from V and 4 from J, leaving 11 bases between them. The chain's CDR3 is CASSLGTSYGYTF. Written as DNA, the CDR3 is TGCGCCAGCAGCCTAGGGACAAGCTATGGCTACACCTTC. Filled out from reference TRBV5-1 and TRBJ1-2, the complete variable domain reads KAGVTQTPRYLIKTRGQQVTLSCSPISGHRSVSWYQQTPGQGLQFLFEYFSETQRNKGNFPGRFSGRQFSNSRSEMNVSTLELGDSALYLCASSLGTSYGYTFGSGTRLTVV.

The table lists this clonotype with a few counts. The CDR3 sequence is CASSQGQTIFSGNTIYF. CDR3 DNA: TGCGCCAGCAGCCAGGGACAGACGATCTTCTCTGGAAACACCATATATTTT. This chain uses TRBV4-3 with TRBJ1-3, with TRBD1 matching over 7 bases. J was trimmed by 0 bases and V by 3 bases; bases with no gene match: 8. Germline V gene lookup returns CDR1 LGHNA and CDR2 YSLEER. The CDR3 is made up of 17 amino acids.

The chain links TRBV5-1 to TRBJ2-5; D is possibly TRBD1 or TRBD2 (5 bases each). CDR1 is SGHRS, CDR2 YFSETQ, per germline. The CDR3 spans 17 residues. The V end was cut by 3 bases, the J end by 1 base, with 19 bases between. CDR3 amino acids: CASSSLPPGRSQETQYF. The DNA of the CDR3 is TGCGCCAGCAGCTCCCTCCCTCCGGGACGCAGCCAAGAGACCCAGTACTTC.

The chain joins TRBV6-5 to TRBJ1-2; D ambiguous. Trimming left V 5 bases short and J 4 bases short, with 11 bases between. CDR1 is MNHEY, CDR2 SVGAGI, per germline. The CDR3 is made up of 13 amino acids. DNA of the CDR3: TGTGCCAGCAGTCGACCCTCATCCTATGGCTACACCTTC. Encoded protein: CASSRPSSYGYTF.

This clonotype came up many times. The CDR3 loop reads CASSLGGVNTQYF. The CDR3 coding sequence is TGTGCCAGCAGCTTGGGAGGGGTGAATACGCAGTATTTT. The chain couples TRBV7-9 to TRBJ2-3; 7 bases fit TRBD2. From germline, CDR1 is SEHNR and CDR2 FQNEAQ (reference sequence). This CDR3 comprises 13 residues. Trimming removed 3 bases from V and 7 bases from J; junction bases left unmatched: 4.

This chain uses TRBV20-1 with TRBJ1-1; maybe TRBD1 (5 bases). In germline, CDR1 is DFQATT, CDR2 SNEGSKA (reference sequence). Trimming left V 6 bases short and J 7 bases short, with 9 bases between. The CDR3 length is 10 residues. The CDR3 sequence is CSAWGIEAFF. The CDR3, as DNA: TGCAGTGCCTGGGGGATTGAAGCTTTCTTT.

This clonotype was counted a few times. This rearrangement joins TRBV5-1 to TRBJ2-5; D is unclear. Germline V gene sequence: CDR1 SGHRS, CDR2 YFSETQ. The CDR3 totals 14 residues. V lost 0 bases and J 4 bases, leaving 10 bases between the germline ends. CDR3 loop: CASSLDTFRETQYF. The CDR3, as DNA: TGCGCCAGCAGCTTGGACACTTTTCGAGAGACCCAGTACTTC.

CDR3 coding DNA: TGTGCCAGCAGCCGAAGACTAGCGGGGGGCTACGAGCAGTACTTC. Its translation: CASSRRLAGGYEQYF. The chain joins TRBV7-4 to TRBJ2-7; 13 bases line up with TRBD2. The germline gives CDR1 SGHVT, CDR2 SQSDAQ. The V and J ends lost 5 bases and 3 bases, in that order; junction bases with no gene match: 4. This CDR3 has 15 residues.